Listed here are 18 T cell receptor beta chains from one sample, sequenced in a study of cytomegalovirus exposure and HLA in healthy donors. This table comes from immunoSEQ multiplex PCR, and its TCRdb copy is limited to in-frame clones, with some not included. The repertoire has 92,000 or so clones, 96% of them found once; the top ten carry around 0.78%. Sequencing was done on a sample of PBMCs. The receptors here all came from a man between 18 and 35 years old in good health and CMV-seronegative.

The rearrangement uses TRBV28 and TRBJ2-4; tentative D call: TRBD1 (6 bases). The CDR3 contains 13 residues. The V end was cut by 8 bases, the J end by 1 base, with 9 bases between. The V gene's germline CDR1 is MDHEN and CDR2 SYDVKM. CDR3 sequence reads: CASLQGAKNIQYF. In DNA form, the CDR3 reads TGTGCCAGCCTTCAGGGGGCCAAAAACATTCAGTACTTC.

This clone was seen a single time. The chain is built from TRBV28 and TRBJ1-1; D gene ambiguous. The CDR3 totals 13 residues. Trimming left V 3 bases short and J 11 bases short, with 16 bases between. CDR1 is MDHEN and CDR2 is SYDVKM in the germline V gene. The CDR3 DNA reads TGTGCCAGCAGTTTCCCCGACAATGTTGCTGCTTTCTTT. Amino acid sequence: CASSFPDNVAAFF.

The genes are TRBV27 and TRBJ1-2; tentative D call: TRBD1 (5 bases). Germline CDR1 reads MNHEY; CDR2 reads SMNVEV (reference sequence). V lost 7 bases, J lost 6 bases, and 21 bases lay in between. The CDR3 is 15 residues long. Here the CDR3 DNA reads TGTGCCAGCACCGCTTCGGCCCGGGGGAATCATGGCTACACCTTC. This sequence encodes CASTASARGNHGYTF.

The rearrangement uses TRBV28 and TRBJ1-3; D gene uncertain. The CDR3 extends over 15 amino acids. V dropped 6 bases and J dropped 0 bases, with 12 bases sitting between them. The germline CDR1 and CDR2 sequences are MDHEN and SYDVKM. CDR3 bases: TGTGCCAGCAGGCGGAGAAACACCTCTGGAAACACCATATATTTT. Translation gives CASRRRNTSGNTIYF.

The chain combines TRBV7-2 with TRBJ2-2; D is uncertain. Trimming took off 5 bases at V and 2 bases at J, with 9 bases between the two ends. Germline assignment: CDR1 SGHTA and CDR2 FQGNSA. The CDR3 runs to 14 residues. CDR3 protein: CASSPLPNTGELFF. The CDR3 nucleotides read TGTGCCAGCAGCCCCCTACCAAACACCGGGGAGCTGTTTTTT.

This chain links TRBV11-2 with TRBJ1-1; D might be TRBD1 (5 bases). There are 14 residues in the CDR3. Trimming removed 3 bases from V and 0 bases from J, with 8 bases in between. The V gene's germline CDR1 is SGHAT and CDR2 FQNNGV. The CDR3 here is CASSLDTLNTEAFF. Written as DNA, the CDR3 is TGTGCCAGCAGCTTGGACACCCTGAACACTGAAGCTTTCTTT.

The CDR3 nucleotides read TGCAGCGTTGAATTAGCGGGTAGCACAGATACGCAGTATTTT. It codes for CSVELAGSTDTQYF. The J gene is TRBJ2-3, the V gene TRBV29-1, with 7 bases matching TRBD2. The CDR3 has 14 residues. The germline V gene encodes CDR1 SQVTM and CDR2 ANQGSEA. Trimming took 2 bases from V and 0 from J; bases not matched to a gene: 2.

This sequence joins TRBV5-1 and TRBJ2-1; the match to TRBD2 covers 7 bases. This CDR3 is built from 20 residues. Germline V CDR1 and CDR2: SGHRS, YFSETQ. V dropped 7 bases and J dropped 7; count of bases not matched to a gene: 29. CDR3 sequence: CASASERLAADLGARNEQFF. As DNA, the CDR3 is TGCGCCAGCGCGTCGGAGCGACTAGCAGCAGATTTAGGGGCGCGGAATGAGCAGTTCTTC.

The chain is built from TRBV6-5 and TRBJ2-2; D might be TRBD2 (5 bases). In germline, CDR1 is MNHEY, CDR2 SVGAGI. CDR3 length: 15 residues. Deletions cut 6 bases from V and 7 bases from J, with 18 bases between. This CDR3 reads CASSRRGLWSGELFF. CDR3 in DNA: TGTGCCAGCAGCCGCCGGGGTTTATGGAGCGGGGAGCTGTTTTTT.

The J gene is TRBJ1-2, the V gene TRBV4-1, with a tentative D call TRBD1 (6 bases). Trimming stripped 3 bases from V and 1 base from J, with 12 bases between. Germline CDR1 MGHRA, CDR2 YSYEKL. The CDR3 extends over 15 amino acids. CDR3 sequence (DNA): TGCGCCAGCAGCCACGTCGCAGGGGATAACTATGGCTACACCTTC. Translation: CASSHVAGDNYGYTF.

The rearrangement uses TRBV2 and TRBJ2-5, with D perhaps matching TRBD1 (7 bases). The CDR3 loop spans 14 amino acids. CDR1 and CDR2 from the germline V gene are SNHLY and FYNNEI. The V and J ends lost 8 bases and 4 bases respectively, with 17 bases between them. The CDR3 region is CASGTDGGVETQYF. The CDR3, as DNA: TGTGCCAGCGGGACAGACGGGGGTGTAGAGACCCAGTACTTC.

The chain has TRBV4-1 and TRBJ2-3; 7 positions agree with TRBD2. V was clipped by 3 bases and J by 0 bases; unmatched bases: 9. The germline V gene encodes CDR1 MGHRA and CDR2 YSYEKL. CDR3 length: 17 residues. The chain's CDR3 is CASSQPPLAASTDTQYF. As DNA, the CDR3 is TGCGCCAGCAGCCAGCCTCCCCTAGCGGCTAGCACAGATACGCAGTATTTT.

This chain uses TRBV18 with TRBJ2-1; 7 bases are shared with TRBD1. The germline CDR1 and CDR2 sequences are KGHSH and LQKENI. J was trimmed by 8 bases and V by 3 bases; bases with no gene match: 16. The CDR3 is 17 amino acids. CDR3 in DNA: TGTGCCAGCTCACCGGGCAGGGGGAAACTCGAACACGATGAGCAGTTCTTC. It specifies CASSPGRGKLEHDEQFF.

The V and J genes are TRBV5-4 and TRBJ2-6; 9 bases are a match to TRBD1. The CDR3 consists of 18 residues. Germline-derived CDR1 and CDR2 are SGHNT and YYREEE (reference sequence). Trimming took 0 bases from V and 4 from J; bases not matched to a gene: 8. The CDR3 is CASSLVGTGSSGANVLTF. The CDR3 bases are TGTGCCAGCAGCTTGGTCGGGACAGGGTCGTCCGGGGCCAACGTCCTGACTTTC.

V gene TRBV6-6 combines with J gene TRBJ1-2; 12 bases match TRBD1. Per germline, CDR1 MNHNY and CDR2 SVGAGI (reference sequence). V was pared by 5 bases and J by 8 bases, with 9 bases of the junction left unmatched. The CDR3 sequence is 15 residues long. The DNA of the CDR3 is TGTGCCAGCAGTAGGAGAGGGACAGGGGGCATCGGCTACACCTTC. This codes for CASSRRGTGGIGYTF.

The rearrangement joins TRBV6-1 to TRBJ2-2; 7 bases match TRBD1. This CDR3 is built from 12 residues. The germline V gene encodes CDR1 MNHNS and CDR2 SASEGT. The CDR3 spells CALRGLAGELFF. The CDR3 DNA is TGTGCTTTGAGGGGGCTCGCGGGGGAGCTGTTTTTT.

The V gene is TRBV18, the J gene TRBJ1-3; maybe TRBD1 (6 bases). CDR1 and CDR2 (germline): KGHSH, LQKENI. The CDR3 covers 17 residues. V shed 4 bases and J shed 2 bases, with 18 bases lying between them. CDR3 in DNA: TGTGCCAGCTCACTTTGGGGGACACCTAATCCTGGAAACACCATATATTTT. This sequence encodes CASSLWGTPNPGNTIYF.

V and J are TRBV7-2 and TRBJ2-1, with D tentatively TRBD1 (5 bases). CDR1 SGHTA and CDR2 FQGNSA come from the germline V gene. Trimming took 2 bases from V and 1 from J, leaving 15 bases between them. This CDR3 has 17 residues. The CDR3 is CASSLRGVSGSYNEQFF. In DNA form, the CDR3 reads TGTGCCAGCAGCTTAAGGGGCGTCAGTGGGTCCTACAATGAGCAGTTCTTC.